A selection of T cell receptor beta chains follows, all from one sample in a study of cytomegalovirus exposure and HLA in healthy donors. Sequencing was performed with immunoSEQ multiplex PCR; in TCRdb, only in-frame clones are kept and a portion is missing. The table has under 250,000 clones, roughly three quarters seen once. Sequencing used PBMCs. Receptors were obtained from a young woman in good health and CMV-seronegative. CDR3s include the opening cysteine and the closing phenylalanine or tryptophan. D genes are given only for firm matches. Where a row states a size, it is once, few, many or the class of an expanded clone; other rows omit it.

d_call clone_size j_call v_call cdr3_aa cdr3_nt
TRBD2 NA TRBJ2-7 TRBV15 CATSRGGAGVPEQYF TGTGCCACCAGCAGAGGTGGAGCGGGAGTTCCCGAGCAGTACTTC
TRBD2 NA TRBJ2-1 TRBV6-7 CASRPFSGSVSYNEQFF TGTGCCAGCAGGCCATTTAGCGGGAGCGTCTCCTACAATGAGCAGTTCTTC
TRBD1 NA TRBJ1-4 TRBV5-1 CASSRMGQGGEKLFF TGCGCCAGCAGCCGAATGGGACAGGGAGGTGAAAAACTGTTTTTT
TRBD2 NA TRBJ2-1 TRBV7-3 CASSPGLFNEQFF TGTGCCAGCAGCCCGGGACTATTCAATGAGCAGTTCTTC
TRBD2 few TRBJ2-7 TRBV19 CASSIREGPYEQYF TGTGCCAGTAGTATACGGGAGGGTCCCTACGAGCAGTACTTC
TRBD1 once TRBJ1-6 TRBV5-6 CASSLAWTGGSPLHF TGTGCCAGCAGCTTGGCCTGGACAGGGGGATCACCCCTCCACTTT
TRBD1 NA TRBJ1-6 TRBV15 CATSHRGLPLHF TGTGCCACCAGCCACAGGGGATTACCCCTCCACTTT
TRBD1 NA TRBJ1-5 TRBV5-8 CASSHTDRGSNQPQHF TGTGCCAGCAGCCACACGGACAGGGGGAGCAATCAGCCCCAGCATTTT
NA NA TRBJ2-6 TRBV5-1 CASSPQGTGANVLTF TGCGCCAGCAGCCCCCAGGGAACGGGGGCCAACGTCCTGACTTTC
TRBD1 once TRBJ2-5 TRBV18 CASSPLGQGGETQYF TGTGCCAGCTCACCGTTGGGACAGGGTGGCGAGACCCAGTACTTC
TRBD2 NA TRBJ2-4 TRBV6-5 CASRKSGRDIQYF TGTGCCAGCAGAAAAAGCGGGAGAGACATTCAGTACTTC
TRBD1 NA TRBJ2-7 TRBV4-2 CASSRDRGTYEQYF TGTGCCAGCTCCCGGGACAGGGGAACCTACGAGCAGTACTTC
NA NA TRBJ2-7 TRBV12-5 CASGLHNSYEQYF TGTGCTAGTGGTTTGCACAACTCCTACGAGCAGTACTTC
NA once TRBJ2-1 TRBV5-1 CASSLESQGYNEQFF TGCGCCAGCAGCTTGGAATCACAGGGTTACAATGAGCAGTTCTTC
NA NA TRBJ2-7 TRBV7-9 CASSLQDRNHYEQYF TGTGCCAGCAGCTTACAAGACAGGAATCACTACGAGCAGTACTTC
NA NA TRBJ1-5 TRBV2 CASSGGGGNQPQHF TGTGCCAGCAGTGGGGGGGGAGGCAATCAGCCCCAGCATTTT
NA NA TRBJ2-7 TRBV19 CASSRLSSYEQYF TGTGCCAGTAGTCGTCTTAGCTCCTACGAGCAGTACTTC
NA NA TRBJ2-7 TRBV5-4 CASSLQPRGRDPYEQYF TGTGCCAGCAGCTTGCAGCCACGAGGGCGGGACCCCTACGAGCAGTACTTC
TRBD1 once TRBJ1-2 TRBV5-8 CASGQGRGYGYTF TGTGCCAGCGGACAGGGTAGGGGGTATGGCTACACCTTC
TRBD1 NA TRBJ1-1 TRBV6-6 CASSYARGLTEAFF TGTGCCAGCAGTTACGCCAGGGGGCTGACTGAAGCTTTCTTT
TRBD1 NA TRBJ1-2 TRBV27 CASTRAGTGNYGYTF TGTGCCAGCACTCGAGCCGGGACAGGGAACTATGGCTACACCTTC